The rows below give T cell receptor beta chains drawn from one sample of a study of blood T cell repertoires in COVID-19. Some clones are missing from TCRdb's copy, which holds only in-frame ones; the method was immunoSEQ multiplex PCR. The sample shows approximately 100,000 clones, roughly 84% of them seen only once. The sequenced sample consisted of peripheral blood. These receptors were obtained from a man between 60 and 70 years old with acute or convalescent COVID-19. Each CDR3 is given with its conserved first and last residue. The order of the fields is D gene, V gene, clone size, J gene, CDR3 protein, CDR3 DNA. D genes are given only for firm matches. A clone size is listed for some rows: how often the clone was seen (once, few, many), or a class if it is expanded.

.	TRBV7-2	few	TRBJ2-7	CASSLIWLYEQYF	TGTGCCAGCAGCTTAATTTGGCTTTACGAGCAGTACTTC
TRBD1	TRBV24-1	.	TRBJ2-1	CATSDPDRGRNEQFF	TGTGCCACCAGTGACCCCGACAGGGGACGTAATGAGCAGTTCTTC
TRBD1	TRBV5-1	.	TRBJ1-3	CASSTGQGAPGNTIYF	TGCGCCAGCAGCACGGGACAGGGGGCACCTGGAAACACCATATATTTT
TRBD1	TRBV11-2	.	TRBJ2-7	CASSPRDRTYEQYF	TGTGCCAGCAGCCCCCGGGACAGGACCTACGAGCAGTACTTC
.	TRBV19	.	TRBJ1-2	CATNGYTF	TGTGCCACTAATGGCTACACCTTC
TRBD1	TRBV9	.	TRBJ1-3	CASSDRTGGTGNTIYF	TGTGCCAGCAGCGACCGTACAGGGGGGACTGGAAACACCATATATTTT
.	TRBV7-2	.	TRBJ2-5	CASSFSEDSWETQYF	TGTGCCAGCAGCTTCTCGGAGGACAGCTGGGAGACCCAGTACTTC
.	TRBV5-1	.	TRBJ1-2	CASSLGAGTVGGYTF	TGCGCCAGCAGCTTGGGAGCAGGAACAGTGGGTGGCTACACCTTC
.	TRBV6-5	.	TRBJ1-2	CASSYGGNGGYTF	TGTGCCAGCAGTTACGGGGGGAACGGTGGCTACACCTTC
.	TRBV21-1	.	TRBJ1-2	CASSSGQEHFYGYTF	TGTGCCAGCAGCAGCGGACAGGAACACTTCTATGGCTACACCTTC
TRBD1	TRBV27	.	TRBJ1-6	CASSLSGTDNSPLHF	TGTGCCAGCAGTTTATCGGGGACAGATAATTCACCCCTCCACTTT
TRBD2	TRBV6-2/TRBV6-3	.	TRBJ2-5	CASSRGTSGYQETQYF	TGTGCCAGCAGTCGGGGGACTAGCGGGTACCAAGAGACCCAGTACTTC
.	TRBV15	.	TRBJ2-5	CATSREGGNLQETQYF	TGTGCCACCAGCAGAGAAGGCGGCAACCTCCAAGAGACCCAGTACTTC
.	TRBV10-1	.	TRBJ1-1	CASSEREYTEAFF	TGCGCCAGCAGTGAGAGGGAGTACACTGAAGCTTTCTTT
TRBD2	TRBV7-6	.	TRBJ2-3	CASSLRVPSSGGAKDTQYF	TGTGCCAGCAGCTTACGGGTACCCTCTAGCGGGGGGGCAAAAGATACGCAGTATTTT
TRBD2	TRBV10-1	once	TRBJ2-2	CASSEGLAGVYTGELFF	TGCGCCAGCAGTGAGGGCCTAGCGGGGGTTTACACCGGGGAGCTGTTTTTT
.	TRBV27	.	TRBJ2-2	CASSFYRDRTGELFF	TGTGCCAGCAGTTTCTACAGGGATCGGACCGGGGAGCTGTTTTTT
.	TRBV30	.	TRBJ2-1	CVMGDEQFF	TGCGTAATGGGCGATGAGCAGTTCTTC
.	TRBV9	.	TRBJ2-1	CASSPGSGRSEQFF	TGTGCCAGCAGCCCCGGCTCCGGAAGGAGTGAGCAGTTCTTC